This TCR beta chain was profiled in a study of T cell repertoires in cytomegalovirus infection (dated by TCRdb to between 2017 and 2020). Looking at the study overall: Alongside well-studied HLA-B-restricted epitopes, the peptide stimulations were aimed at recently identified HLA-C-restricted CMV epitopes, whose presentation resists viral immunomodulation. Because public TCR beta signatures pointed to carriage of CMV infection together with the matching HLA type, the HLA type of each donor mattered for the analysis.

Sequencing relied on an Illumina HiSeq 1500. TCRdb reprocessing: public reads trimmed at Q25 with fastp, clones called with MiXCR, in-frame beta chains kept. Entries that share a CDR3 protein sequence are merged under the most common genes and DNA. The sample profile shows roughly 500,000 distinct CDR3 sequences; about 33% of them were found once. In total, the top ten clones hold roughly 15% of the sample. This specimen's treatment or condition label, interpreted: in vitro stimulation with specific CMV peptide epitopes to enrich CMV-specific T cells. As for this clonotype: Its binding antigen is unknown. Base qualities are not provided; no much larger clone lies one nucleotide away.

Study-wide findings and limitations: Cumulative frequency of public TCR beta family members discriminated carriers of CMV infection plus the relevant HLA type in this cohort and an independent roughly 350-donor cohort. The ex vivo response was dominated by HLA-C-restricted CMV-specific TCR beta clonotypes, which also provided the single most frequent clonotype in two of eight donors.

Its CDR3 holds 15 amino acids, cysteine through phenylalanine. Only the CDR3 portion is preserved as DNA: 45 bases, with reading frame beginning at the first base. The CDR1 and CDR2 encoded by the germline V gene (reference sequence) are LNHDA and SQIVND. Relative to germline, V is missing 3 bases and J is missing 9 bases, with 9 bases of the junction outside any gene match. Here the chain combines TRBV19 and TRBJ2-1, and 9 junction bases match TRBD2. The input for sequencing was cultured PBMCs, taken from culture after CMV antigen stimulation. This sequence was found in a human donor in good health (CMV status not recorded). Some clones in this sample may be carry-over from other donors' samples. For the CDR3, the sequence is CASSMGGRAISEQFF. The sequence in DNA is TGTGCCAGTAGTATGGGCGGGAGGGCCATCAGTGAGCAGTTCTTC.